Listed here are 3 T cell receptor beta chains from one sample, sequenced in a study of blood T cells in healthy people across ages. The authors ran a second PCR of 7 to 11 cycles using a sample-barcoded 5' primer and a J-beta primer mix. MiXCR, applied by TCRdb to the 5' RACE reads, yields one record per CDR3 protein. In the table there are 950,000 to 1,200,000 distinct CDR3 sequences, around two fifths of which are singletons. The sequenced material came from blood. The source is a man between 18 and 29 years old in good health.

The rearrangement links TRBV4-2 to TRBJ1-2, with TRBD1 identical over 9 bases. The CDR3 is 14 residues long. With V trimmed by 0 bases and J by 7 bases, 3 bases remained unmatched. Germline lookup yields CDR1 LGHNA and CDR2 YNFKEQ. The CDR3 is CASSQEGTGFGYTF. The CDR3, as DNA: TGTGCCAGCAGCCAAGAAGGGACAGGGTTTGGCTACACCTTC.

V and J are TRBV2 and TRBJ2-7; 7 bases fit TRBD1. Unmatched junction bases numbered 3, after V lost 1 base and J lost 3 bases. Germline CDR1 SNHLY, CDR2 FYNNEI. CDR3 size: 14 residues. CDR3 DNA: TGTGCCAGCAGTGAAGTAGGGGGCATCTACGAGCAGTACTTC. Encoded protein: CASSEVGGIYEQYF.

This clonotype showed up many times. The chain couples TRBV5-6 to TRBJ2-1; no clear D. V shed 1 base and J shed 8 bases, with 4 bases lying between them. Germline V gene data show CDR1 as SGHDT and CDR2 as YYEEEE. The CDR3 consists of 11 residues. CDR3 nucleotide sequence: TGTGCCAGCAGCTTGATGGATGAGCAGTTCTTC. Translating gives CASSLMDEQFF.